This TCR beta chain was retrieved from a study of regulatory T cells in long-lasting Graves disease (dated by TCRdb to 2020 to 2023). Context from the whole study: Antithyroid drugs had been taken for less than 3 months by newly diagnosed Graves' disease patients. The study was registered as a clinical trial and conducted in China. A total of around 35 samples were covered by TCR sequencing, comprising around 13 persistent and around 20 newly diagnosed Graves' disease patients. Peripheral blood TCR sequencing and RNA sequencing compared persistent Graves' disease patients with newly diagnosed Graves' disease patients. The study at large found these results: The study examined only peripheral blood because the primary lesion, thyroid tissue, could not be accessed. Preferential use of TRBV28, TRBJ1-2 and TRBJ2-5 was observed in persistent disease, whereas TRBV20-1 and TRBJ2-1 were favored in newly diagnosed disease. Sequencing and analysis were restricted to the TCR beta chain. A larger number of public clonotypes was shared among persistent patients (approximately 2,500) than among newly diagnosed patients (about 990). Compared with newly diagnosed patients, persistent Graves' disease patients had lower TCR Shannon entropy and fewer highly expanded clones, which suggests clonal expansion. The small sample size was acknowledged by the authors as a limitation that may reduce accuracy.

The library was prepared using multiplex PCR. Sequencing was performed on an Illumina HiSeq 4000. CDR3 regions were amplified by Arm-PCR with iRepertoire HTBI primers to construct TCR beta libraries. Before sequencing, the PCR products went through gel purification. For the original study's pipeline: Gene usage analysis of CDR3 amino acid clonotypes used the approximately 62 TRBV and about 13 TRBJ segments found across samples. COPE and FqMerger were used to merge filtered high-quality paired reads into contigs. BLAST was used to align contigs to the IMGT TRBV, TRBD and TRBJ reference genes, and CDR3 was defined following IMGT. Any clonotype with a frequency above 0.1% was counted as a highly expanded clone. Repertoire diversity was measured by Shannon entropy, and V-J evenness by the Gini coefficient. A clonotype was considered public if more than one individual shared it. TCRdb ran its own pipeline on the public reads, namely fastp trimming at Q25 and MiXCR clone calling, and kept in-frame beta chains. Merged by CDR3 protein, the rows form single entries marked with the most common genes and DNA. These V and J calls originate from TCRdb's pipeline instead of the authors' own analysis. For this sample the table gives about 380,000 distinct CDR3 sequences, of which 15% to 18% were detected only once. Of the sample, about 24% is held by the ten largest clones.

Per the publication, the time point label means: newly diagnosed GD, antithyroid drugs for less than 3 months. RNA was extracted from PBMCs in TRIzol for both TCR sequencing and RNA sequencing. The diagnosis of Graves' disease followed American Thyroid Association guidelines. Patients were recruited from an endocrinology department in Xi'an, China. Each patient gave 7 to 9.5 milliliters of peripheral blood, collected in an EDTA anticoagulant tube. PBMCs were isolated by Ficoll Paque Plus density gradient separation without further T cell sorting. An Agilent 2100 Bioanalyzer and agarose gel were used to check RNA quality, and a NanoDrop 2000 was used to measure RNA concentration. As encoded in the germline V gene, CDR1 is SGHRS while CDR2 is YFSETQ. V drops 3 bases and J drops 2 bases, leaving 27 bases in between. Including cysteine and phenylalanine, the CDR3 has 19 amino acids. The kept DNA is CDR3 alone, 57 bases in frame from the first base.

This clonotype was picked up many times. There is no known antigen for this receptor. Base qualities are not provided; no much larger clone lies one nucleotide away. The sequence links TRBV5-1 to TRBJ2-7, with a tentative D gene TRBD2 over 5 matching bases. This TCR was sampled from a female donor with Graves disease. Material: peripheral blood mononuclear cells (PBMCs), obtained at new diagnosis, from a patient treated with antithyroid drugs. The DNA sequence follows: TGCGCCAGCAGCTCTTTAGCGCAGGCCCTTCGTCTTAGGGCCTACGAGCAGTACTTC. Translated, it reads CASSSLAQALRLRAYEQYF.